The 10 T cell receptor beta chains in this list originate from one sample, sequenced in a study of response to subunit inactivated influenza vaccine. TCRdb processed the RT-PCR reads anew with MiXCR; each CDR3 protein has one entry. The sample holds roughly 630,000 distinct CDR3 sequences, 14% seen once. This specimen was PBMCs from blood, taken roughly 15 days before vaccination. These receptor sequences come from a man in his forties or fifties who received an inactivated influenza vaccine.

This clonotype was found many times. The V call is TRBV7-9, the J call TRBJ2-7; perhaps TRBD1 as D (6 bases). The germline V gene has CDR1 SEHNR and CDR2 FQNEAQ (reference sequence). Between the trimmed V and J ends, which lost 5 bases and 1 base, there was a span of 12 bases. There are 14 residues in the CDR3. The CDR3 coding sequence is TGTGCCAGCAGCCCACTGGACAGATCCTACGAGCAGTACTTC. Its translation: CASSPLDRSYEQYF.

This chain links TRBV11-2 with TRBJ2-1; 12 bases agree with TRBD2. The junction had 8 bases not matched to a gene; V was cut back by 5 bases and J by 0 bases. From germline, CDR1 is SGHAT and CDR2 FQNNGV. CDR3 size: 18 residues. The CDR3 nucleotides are TGTGCCAGCAGCCAGGGGACTAGCGGGCGCCCCTCCTACAATGAGCAGTTCTTC. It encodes CASSQGTSGRPSYNEQFF.

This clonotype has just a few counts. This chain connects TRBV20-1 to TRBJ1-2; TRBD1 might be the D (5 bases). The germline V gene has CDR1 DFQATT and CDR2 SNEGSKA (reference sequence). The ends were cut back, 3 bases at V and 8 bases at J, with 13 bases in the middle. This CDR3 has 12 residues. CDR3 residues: CSASRGGEGYTF. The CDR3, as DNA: TGCAGTGCTAGCCGCGGGGGGGAAGGCTACACCTTC.

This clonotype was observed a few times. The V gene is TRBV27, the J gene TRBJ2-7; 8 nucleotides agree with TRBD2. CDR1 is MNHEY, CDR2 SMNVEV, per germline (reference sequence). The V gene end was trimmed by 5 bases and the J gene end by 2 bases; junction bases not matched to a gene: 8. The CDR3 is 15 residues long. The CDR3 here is CASSTTGGAPYEQYF. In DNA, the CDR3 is TGTGCCAGCAGTACAACCGGGGGGGCCCCCTACGAGCAGTACTTC.

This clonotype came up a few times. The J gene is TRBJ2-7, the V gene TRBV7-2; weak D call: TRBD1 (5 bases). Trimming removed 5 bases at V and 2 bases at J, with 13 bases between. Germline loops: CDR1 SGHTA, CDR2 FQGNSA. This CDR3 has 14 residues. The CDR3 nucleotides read TGTGCCAGCAGCGGGGCAGGGAAAACCTACGAGCAGTACTTC. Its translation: CASSGAGKTYEQYF.

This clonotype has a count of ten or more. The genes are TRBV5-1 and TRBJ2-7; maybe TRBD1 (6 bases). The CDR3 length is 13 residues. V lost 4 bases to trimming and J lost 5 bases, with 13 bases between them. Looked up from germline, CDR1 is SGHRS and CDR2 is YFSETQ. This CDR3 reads CASSPRTGNEQYF. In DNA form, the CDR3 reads TGCGCCAGCAGCCCAAGAACAGGGAACGAGCAGTACTTC.

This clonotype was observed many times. The CDR3 nucleotides are TGTGCCAGCAGCCCAACTGGGAACCTGTACACCGGGGAGCTGTTTTTT. It encodes CASSPTGNLYTGELFF. The chain joins TRBV12-3 or TRBV12-4 to TRBJ2-2; unclear D gene. V dropped 6 bases and J dropped 3 bases, with 17 bases sitting between them. The length of the CDR3 is 16 residues.

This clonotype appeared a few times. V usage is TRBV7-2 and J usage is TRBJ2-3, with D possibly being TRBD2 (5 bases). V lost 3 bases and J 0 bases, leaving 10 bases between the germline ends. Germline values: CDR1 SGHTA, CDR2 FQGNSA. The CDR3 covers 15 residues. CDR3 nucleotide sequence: TGTGCCAGCAGCTTTACCGGACTTAGCACAGATACGCAGTATTTT. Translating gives CASSFTGLSTDTQYF.

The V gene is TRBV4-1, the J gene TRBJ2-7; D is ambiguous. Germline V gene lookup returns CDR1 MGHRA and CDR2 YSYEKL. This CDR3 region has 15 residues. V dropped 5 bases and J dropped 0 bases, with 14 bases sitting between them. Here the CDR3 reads CASSEVKTVSYEQYF. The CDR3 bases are TGCGCCAGCAGCGAAGTTAAGACTGTCTCCTACGAGCAGTACTTC.

The CDR3 sequence: CASSQVYGTSGIQETQYF. The CDR3 nucleotides are TGCGCCAGCAGCCAAGTATATGGGACTAGCGGGATCCAAGAGACCCAGTACTTC. The gene calls are TRBV4-1 and TRBJ2-5, with 13 bases fitting TRBD2. Losses at the gene ends were 1 base for V and 1 base for J; bases not matched to a gene: 6. This CDR3 has 18 amino acids. CDR1 is MGHRA and CDR2 is YSYEKL in the germline V gene.